A single sample gave rise to the 13 T cell receptor beta chains below, sequenced in a study of cytomegalovirus exposure and HLA in healthy donors. Primers: 60 Vbeta forward and 13 Jbeta reverse. The table came from immunoSEQ multiplex PCR; TCRdb's copy has only in-frame clones and leaves some out. The repertoire consists of around 180,000 clones, with 84% occurring once and the leading ten covering around 0.27%. Sequenced: PBMCs. The origin of the receptors is a boy between 10 and 17 years old in good health and CMV-seronegative.

This chain links TRBV11-3 with TRBJ2-5, with D possibly being TRBD2 (7 bases). Germline V CDR1 and CDR2: SGHNT, YENEEA. Trimming pared 2 bases from V and 5 bases from J, leaving 18 bases between. The CDR3 runs 16 residues. CDR3 in amino acids: CASSLRGPGGVETQYF. For the CDR3, the DNA is TGTGCCAGCAGCTTAAGGGGTCCGGGGGGCGTGGAGACCCAGTACTTC.

V is TRBV9 and J is TRBJ1-5; a possible D gene is TRBD1 (6 bases). Germline V lookup: CDR1 SGDLS, CDR2 YYNGEE. The CDR3 sequence is 15 residues long. V gave up 2 bases and J gave up 3 bases, with 12 bases separating them. CDR3 bases: TGTGCCAGCAGCGTGGACAGCGTTCTCAATCAGCCCCAGCATTTT. As protein: CASSVDSVLNQPQHF.

The gene calls are TRBV19 and TRBJ2-1; no clear D gene. V shed 1 base and J shed 1 base, with 8 bases lying between them. This CDR3 region has 15 residues. Germline values: CDR1 LNHDA, CDR2 SQIVND (reference sequence). The CDR3 here is CASSIVVTSYNEQFF. The CDR3 nucleotides are TGTGCCAGTAGTATAGTAGTTACGTCCTACAATGAGCAGTTCTTC.

V and J are TRBV5-1 and TRBJ2-7, with a tentative D call TRBD1 (6 bases). CDR3 size: 13 residues. The V and J ends lost 4 bases and 6 bases respectively, with 14 bases between them. Germline V CDR1 and CDR2: SGHRS, YFSETQ. The CDR3 region is CASSDTGLTEQYF. CDR3 in DNA: TGCGCCAGCAGCGACACAGGGCTCACCGAGCAGTACTTC. Full variable domain (rest looked up from reference TRBV5-1 and TRBJ2-7): KAGVTQTPRYLIKTRGQQVTLSCSPISGHRSVSWYQQTPGQGLQFLFEYFSETQRNKGNFPGRFSGRQFSNSRSEMNVSTLELGDSALYLCASSDTGLTEQYFGPGTRLTVT.

This clone was counted a single time. CDR3 amino acids: CASSERLGQGDTEAFF. The DNA of the CDR3 is TGTGCCAGCAGTGAAAGGCTAGGACAGGGGGACACTGAAGCTTTCTTT. V is TRBV25-1 and J is TRBJ1-1; 10 nucleotides align to TRBD1. The CDR3 totals 16 residues. CDR1 is MGHDK and CDR2 is SYGVNS in the germline V gene. The V gene end was trimmed by 2 bases and the J gene end by 3 bases; junction bases not matched to a gene: 6.

This sequence joins TRBV2 and TRBJ2-1; D is unclear. The CDR3 runs 10 residues. The V end lost 10 bases, the J end lost 6 bases, and 7 bases lay between the germline ends. Per germline, CDR1 SNHLY and CDR2 FYNNEI. The CDR3 protein is CATVVNEQFF. CDR3 nucleotide sequence: TGTGCCACCGTTGTCAATGAGCAGTTCTTC.

The chain joins TRBV9 to TRBJ2-7; possibly TRBD1 for D (6 bases). This CDR3 contains 14 residues. Per germline, CDR1 SGDLS and CDR2 YYNGEE. Deletions cut 4 bases from V and 3 bases from J, with 14 bases between. The CDR3 sequence is CASSLRDIDYEQYF. The CDR3 nucleotides are TGTGCCAGCAGCCTCCGGGACATAGACTACGAGCAGTACTTC.

V gene TRBV5-5 combines with J gene TRBJ1-4; the D gene is possibly TRBD1 (6 bases). The CDR3 has 14 amino acids. From germline, CDR1 is SGHKS and CDR2 YYEKEE (reference sequence). V lost 1 base, J lost 7 bases, and 11 bases lay in between. The CDR3 sequence: CASSLSSRGEKLFF. CDR3 sequence (DNA): TGTGCCAGCAGCTTGTCGTCCAGGGGTGAAAAACTGTTTTTT.

The chain uses TRBV5-1 and TRBJ2-5; 7 bases line up with TRBD2. Trimming removed 0 bases from V and 5 bases from J; junction bases left unmatched: 7. The CDR3 is 15 amino acids. The germline V gene has CDR1 SGHRS and CDR2 YFSETQ. CDR3 sequence (DNA): TGCGCCAGCAGCTTGGAGGGAGGGCTGGGGGAGACCCAGTACTTC. Translation: CASSLEGGLGETQYF. The whole variable domain, remainder taken from reference TRBV5-1 and TRBJ2-5, is KAGVTQTPRYLIKTRGQQVTLSCSPISGHRSVSWYQQTPGQGLQFLFEYFSETQRNKGNFPGRFSGRQFSNSRSEMNVSTLELGDSALYLCASSLEGGLGETQYFGPGTRLLVL.

This clone was detected a few times. V is TRBV9 and J is TRBJ1-1; maybe TRBD1 (5 bases). The CDR3 is made up of 15 amino acids. Trimming shortened V by 4 bases and J by 1 base, and 14 bases separated the two germline ends. Germline V gives CDR1 SGDLS, CDR2 YYNGEE. In DNA, the CDR3 is TGTGCCAGCAGCCCCCGGCCCGGGGGGAACACTGAAGCTTTCTTT. This codes for CASSPRPGGNTEAFF.

This clone was picked up a small number of times. This rearrangement joins TRBV28 to TRBJ1-4; no reliable D call. The CDR3 is made up of 11 amino acids. Trimming shortened V by 5 bases and J by 10 bases, and 8 bases separated the two germline ends. CDR1 and CDR2 from the germline V gene are MDHEN and SYDVKM. In DNA, the CDR3 is TGTGCCAGCAGTGGCCACGTAAAACTGTTTTTT. This sequence encodes CASSGHVKLFF.

The rearrangement joins TRBV5-4 to TRBJ2-1, with 9 bases fitting TRBD2. After removal of 0 bases from V and 3 bases from J, the junction contained 4 bases not matched to a gene. The CDR3 spans 16 residues. From germline, CDR1 is SGHNT and CDR2 YYREEE (reference sequence). The chain's CDR3 is CASSLGGRALYNEQFF. CDR3 nucleotide sequence: TGTGCCAGCAGCTTGGGCGGGAGGGCTCTCTACAATGAGCAGTTCTTC.

V gene TRBV13 combines with J gene TRBJ2-1; 12 bases match TRBD2. The CDR3 runs to 19 residues. After removal of 5 bases from V and 0 bases from J, the junction contained 11 bases not matched to a gene. Germline CDR1 PRHDT, CDR2 FYEKMQ (reference sequence). DNA of the CDR3: TGTGCCAGCAGCGTACTGACTAGCGGGGGTACTAGCTCCTACAATGAGCAGTTCTTC. Its protein is CASSVLTSGGTSSYNEQFF. The full variable domain, its missing parts supplied by reference TRBV13 and TRBJ2-1, is AAGVIQSPRHLIKEKRETATLKCYPIPRHDTVYWYQQGPGQDPQFLISFYEKMQSDKGSIPDRFSAQQFSDYHSELNMSSLELGDSALYFCASSVLTSGGTSSYNEQFFGPGTRLTVL.